The 9 T cell receptor beta chains below all came from one sample that was sequenced in a study of long-term antiretroviral therapy in people with HIV. An immunoSEQ assay, version v3.0, was performed at survey level. Profiled with immunoSEQ multiplex PCR; TCRdb holds only in-frame clones, not every one. Here the sample spans around 26,000 clones, 76% being singletons. The specimen comprised unsorted PBMCs, sampled 0.5 years after starting antiretroviral therapy. These receptors were collected from a middle-aged woman with HIV.

The V call is TRBV7-9, the J call TRBJ1-2; D possibly corresponds to TRBD1 (6 bases). The germline V gene encodes CDR1 SEHNR and CDR2 FQNEAQ (reference sequence). The germline V and J ends were trimmed by 5 bases and 5 bases, with 21 bases remaining between them. The CDR3 covers 16 residues. This CDR3 is CASSPSTVGGAYGYTF. CDR3 nucleotide sequence: TGTGCCAGCAGCCCCAGTACAGTCGGGGGGGCTTATGGCTACACCTTC.

The rearrangement uses TRBV18 and TRBJ1-4, with no clear D. Looked up from germline, CDR1 is KGHSH and CDR2 is LQKENI. The V and J ends lost 6 bases and 7 bases respectively, with 12 bases between them. There are 13 residues in the CDR3. CDR3 bases: TGTGCCAGCTCGCCCGACGTTGCTGAAAAACTGTTTTTT. Its protein product is CASSPDVAEKLFF. The whole variable domain, filled in from reference TRBV18 and TRBJ1-4, reads NAGVMQNPRHLVRRRGQEARLRCSPMKGHSHVYWYRQLPEEGLKFMVYLQKENIIDESGMPKERFSAEFPKEGPSILRIQQVVRGDSAAYFCASSPDVAEKLFFGSGTQLSVL.

The chain is built from TRBV7-8 and TRBJ2-1; TRBD2 matches at 11 bases. The CDR3 has 17 residues. Germline loops: CDR1 SGHVS, CDR2 FQNEAQ. The V and J ends lost 3 bases and 7 bases, in that order; junction bases with no gene match: 11. The CDR3 reads CASSFGSGGAEINEQFF. In nucleotides, the CDR3 is TGTGCCAGCAGCTTCGGTAGCGGGGGGGCTGAAATAAATGAGCAGTTCTTC.

This clone was counted a single time. V and J are TRBV13 and TRBJ2-1; TRBD2 is a possible D gene (6 bases). Germline CDR1 and CDR2: PRHDT and FYEKMQ (reference sequence). V was trimmed by 5 bases and J by 10 bases, leaving 12 bases between them. The CDR3 is 12 amino acids. The CDR3 nucleotides read TGTGCCAGCAGCCAACTAGCCGACGAGCAGTTCTTC. Amino acid sequence: CASSQLADEQFF.

The chain couples TRBV5-4 to TRBJ2-7; D might be TRBD2 (6 bases). Germline V lookup: CDR1 SGHNT, CDR2 YYREEE (reference sequence). Deletions cut 0 bases from V and 5 bases from J, with 15 bases between. The CDR3 has 15 amino acids. Written as DNA, the CDR3 is TGTGCCAGCAGCTTGGGGCTGCAGGGAGGAAACGAGCAGTACTTC. Translating it yields CASSLGLQGGNEQYF.

This clone was seen only once. In DNA form, the CDR3 reads TGTGCCAGCAGGGCGGGACTAGGTCGGGAGACCCAGTACTTC. This codes for CASRAGLGRETQYF. The chain joins TRBV2 to TRBJ2-5, with 8 bases matching TRBD2. CDR3 length: 14 amino acids. Germline CDR1 is SNHLY and CDR2 is FYNNEI. V lost 6 bases to trimming and J lost 5 bases; unmatched junction nucleotides: 8.

The chain links TRBV28 to TRBJ1-1; TRBD1 might be the D (6 bases). Trimming shortened V by 3 bases and J by 5 bases, and 16 bases separated the two germline ends. Germline CDR1 reads MDHEN; CDR2 reads SYDVKM. There are 15 residues in the CDR3. For the CDR3, the DNA is TGTGCCAGCAGTTTGAGGGGGGGCAGGGCTACTGAAGCTTTCTTT. It is translated as CASSLRGGRATEAFF. The whole variable domain, remainder taken from reference TRBV28 and TRBJ1-1, is DVKVTQSSRYLVKRTGEKVFLECVQDMDHENMFWYRQDPGLGLRLIYFSYDVKMKEKGDIPEGYSVSREKKERFSLILESASTNQTSMYLCASSLRGGRATEAFFGQGTRLTVV.

The CDR3 DNA reads TGCGCCAGCAGCCAACCTGAGTGGGGGCGGGAGCTGTTTTTT. It translates to CASSQPEWGRELFF. This chain uses TRBV4-1 with TRBJ2-2; TRBD1 might be the D (6 bases). The germline V gene has CDR1 MGHRA and CDR2 YSYEKL. The CDR3 is 14 amino acids. Trimming cost V 2 bases and J 9 bases, with 13 bases left between them.

The V call is TRBV7-9, the J call TRBJ2-1; weak D call: TRBD1 (6 bases). CDR1 and CDR2 from the germline V gene are SEHNR and FQNEAQ (reference sequence). The V and J ends lost 8 bases and 4 bases respectively, with 9 bases between them. The CDR3 loop spans 12 amino acids. In DNA form, the CDR3 reads TGTGCCAGCCTAAGGGGGTACAATGAGCAGTTCTTC. Translated: CASLRGYNEQFF.